This T cell receptor beta chain was sequenced during a study of blood T cell repertoires in COVID-19. In the authors' methods: Reference gene primers were amplified, and this amplification served to estimate nucleated cell counts. Profiling relied on immunoSEQ multiplex PCR, and the TCRdb table lists in-frame clones only, not all of them. V and J calls and clone size are given by that table; D and trimming were obtained from the DNA. Of fewer than 100,000 clones in the sample, over 75% were seen once. Per germline, CDR1 MNHEY and CDR2 SVGAGI. CDR3 length: 16 residues. Trimming removed 4 bases from V and 3 bases from J; junction bases left unmatched: 11.

This receptor was taken from a human donor in a cohort sampled during active COVID-19. Sequences were obtained from peripheral blood. The chain joins TRBV6-5 to TRBJ2-7; TRBD1 matches at 8 bases. The CDR3 DNA follows: TGTGCCAGCAGTTCTTTTCGGGCAGGGGGCATCTACGAGCAGTACTTC. Translated, it gives CASSSFRAGGIYEQYF.